One and the same sample provided the 11 T cell receptor beta chains below, sequenced in a study of control samples from healthy donors and cancer patients. Data came from immunoSEQ multiplex PCR; TCRdb stores just in-frame clones and leaves some out. The sample holds under 200,000 clones, roughly 89% seen once. Sample: blood. These TCRs come from a woman aged 30 to 39 in good health.

CDR3 protein: CATIPGQGVTEAFF. Written as DNA, the CDR3 is TGTGCCACCATCCCGGGACAGGGGGTCACTGAAGCTTTCTTT. The V gene is TRBV15, the J gene TRBJ1-1, with TRBD1 matching 11 bases. This CDR3 is 14 amino acids long. The ends lost 7 bases at V and 4 bases at J; junction bases unmatched: 5. Germline values: CDR1 LNHNV, CDR2 YYDKDF (reference sequence).

The chain carries TRBV11-3 and TRBJ1-1; the D gene is possibly TRBD1 (6 bases). Per the germline V gene, CDR1 is SGHNT and CDR2 is YENEEA. V was pared by 4 bases and J by 3 bases, with 12 bases between. The CDR3 has 14 amino acids. CDR3 DNA: TGTGCCAGCAGCTGGCGAAACAGGGACACTGAAGCTTTCTTT. Amino acids: CASSWRNRDTEAFF.

V usage is TRBV7-9 and J usage is TRBJ1-4; no reliable D call. V shed 3 bases and J shed 0 bases, with 11 bases lying between them. Looked up from germline, CDR1 is SEHNR and CDR2 is FQNEAQ (reference sequence). There are 16 residues in the CDR3. The DNA of the CDR3 is TGTGCCAGCAGCTTTGGAGAGAGCGCAACTAATGAAAAACTGTTTTTT. Amino acids: CASSFGESATNEKLFF.

The chain couples TRBV19 to TRBJ1-4; 8 bases fit TRBD1. From germline, CDR1 is LNHDA and CDR2 SQIVND (reference sequence). V dropped 6 bases and J dropped 0; count of bases not matched to a gene: 6. The CDR3 runs to 16 residues. CDR3: CASRPQGAATNEKLFF. Written as DNA, the CDR3 is TGTGCCAGTAGGCCTCAGGGGGCGGCAACTAATGAAAAACTGTTTTTT. The whole variable domain, filled in from reference TRBV19 and TRBJ1-4, reads DGGITQSPKYLFRKEGQNVTLSCEQNLNHDAMYWYRQDPGQGLRLIYYSQIVNDFQKGDIAEGYSVSREKKESFPLTVTSAQKNPTAFYLCASRPQGAATNEKLFFGSGTQLSVL.

This clone was observed a handful of times. The chain is built from TRBV18 and TRBJ2-7, with D uncertain. The V gene's germline CDR1 is KGHSH and CDR2 LQKENI. V shed 3 bases and J shed 5 bases, with 8 bases lying between them. The CDR3 consists of 12 residues. CDR3 loop: CASSPAEHEQYF. The CDR3, as DNA: TGTGCCAGCTCACCGGCGGAGCACGAGCAGTACTTC.

This clone was recorded once. The chain employs TRBV3-1 (or the pseudogene TRBV3-2) and TRBJ2-1; 9 positions agree with TRBD1. Germline V lookup: CDR1 LGHDT, CDR2 YNNKEL (reference sequence). Trimming at V came to 3 bases and at J to 10 bases, leaving 4 bases not matched to a gene. The CDR3 length is 13 residues. In nucleotides, the CDR3 is TGTGCCAGCAGCCAGGGACAGGGCCGGGAGCAGTTCTTC. This sequence encodes CASSQGQGREQFF.

The chain combines TRBV5-1 with TRBJ2-3, with TRBD1 matching 10 bases. The germline V gene encodes CDR1 SGHRS and CDR2 YFSETQ. With V trimmed by 8 bases and J by 4 bases, 7 bases remained unmatched. This CDR3 region has 14 residues. CDR3: CASKTGGPADTQYF. The CDR3 nucleotides read TGCGCCAGTAAGACAGGGGGCCCCGCAGATACGCAGTATTTT.

The chain recombines TRBV10-2 with TRBJ2-1; 8 bases match TRBD1. The CDR3 is 15 amino acids. V trimming: 3 bases; J trimming: 4 bases; junction bases outside the gene matches: 5. The germline V gene has CDR1 WSHSY and CDR2 SAAADI. The CDR3 here is CASSETGGRYNEQFF. The CDR3 nucleotides are TGCGCCAGCAGTGAAACAGGGGGTAGGTACAATGAGCAGTTCTTC.

The rearrangement joins TRBV9 to TRBJ1-2; maybe TRBD1 (6 bases). V lost 4 bases to trimming and J lost 2 bases, with 15 bases between them. Per the germline V gene, CDR1 is SGDLS and CDR2 is YYNGEE. The CDR3 is 15 residues long. In DNA form, the CDR3 reads TGTGCCAGCAGCTCCGGACAGTCCCCGAACTATGGCTACACCTTC. This encodes CASSSGQSPNYGYTF.

The chain recombines TRBV3-1 (or the pseudogene TRBV3-2) with TRBJ2-3; D perhaps matches TRBD2 (6 bases). V was clipped by 4 bases and J by 0 bases, with 14 bases between them. The CDR3 runs to 16 residues. Germline V gives CDR1 LGHDT, CDR2 YNNKEL (reference sequence). CDR3: CASSRRLDPSTDTQYF. The CDR3 DNA is TGTGCCAGCAGCCGCCGACTAGACCCCAGCACAGATACGCAGTATTTT.

The chain carries TRBV2 and TRBJ2-7; maybe TRBD2 (6 bases). Trimming stripped 3 bases from V and 4 bases from J, with 10 bases between. Germline V gene sequence: CDR1 SNHLY, CDR2 FYNNEI. This CDR3 has 13 amino acids. CDR3: CASSEWAGYEQYF. The CDR3 bases are TGTGCCAGCAGTGAGTGGGCGGGGTACGAGCAGTACTTC.